This T cell receptor (beta chain) was identified during a study of blood T cell repertoires in COVID-19. Repertoires were generated with immunoSEQ multiplex PCR, while TCRdb's copy carries only in-frame clones and drops some. The data contain about 140,000 clones, about 75% of them singletons. Deletions cut 6 bases from V and 8 bases from J, with 13 bases between. Germline V gene sequence: CDR1 MNHEY, CDR2 SVGAGI. This CDR3 contains 13 residues. Those enrolled, adults aged about 18 to 89 years, came from roughly 22 US areas. Cohort 3 recovery required two negative PCRs, clearance, or symptom resolution.

This chain connects TRBV6-5 to TRBJ1-4; D call uncertain. The clonotype originates from a woman in her forties or fifties who had recovered from COVID-19. Sequenced: PBMCs or T cells enriched from blood (not recorded which). The CDR3 region has the DNA TGTGCCAGCAGACAGCACCAGGTCGAAAAACTGTTTTTT. It is translated as CASRQHQVEKLFF.